The 10 T cell receptor beta chains reported below all come from one sample, sequenced in a study of OX40 agonist ivuxolimab in advanced cancers. To prepare the library, the immunoSEQ multiplex PCR assay was applied. TCRdb limited this immuneACCESS table to in-frame rearrangements with V and J called. A share of clones is missing; checked studies link under half to unresolved V genes, and the rest is unexplained. The sample table contains more than 80,000 clones; only one count was recorded for about 92% of them. About 0.3% of the sample goes to the ten largest clones. The specimen comprised CD4+ or CD8+ T cells sorted from blood, sampled in a trial of the OX40 agonist ivuxolimab. The receptors come from an adult with an advanced solid tumor such as melanoma, head and neck, liver or kidney cancer.

V gene TRBV11-3 combines with J gene TRBJ2-5; 14 bases line up with TRBD2. CDR1 and CDR2 (germline): SGHNT, YENEEA. The CDR3 covers 16 residues. The J segment lost 4 bases and the V segment lost 5 bases, leaving 6 bases of the junction unmatched. CDR3: CASSRGLAGDRETQYF. Here the CDR3 DNA reads TGTGCCAGCAGCCGGGGACTAGCGGGAGATCGAGAGACCCAGTACTTC.

The rearrangement links TRBV2 to TRBJ2-6; D gene uncertain. Germline CDR1 and CDR2: SNHLY and FYNNEI. The CDR3 extends over 15 amino acids. The germline V and J ends were trimmed by 3 bases and 0 bases, with 6 bases remaining between them. CDR3 nucleotides: TGTGCCAGCAGTGAGAGTCGCTCTGGGGCCAACGTCCTGACTTTC. Protein sequence: CASSESRSGANVLTF.

This clone occurred once. This chain joins TRBV19 and TRBJ2-4; the D gene is possibly TRBD2 (6 bases). The CDR3 contains 15 residues. CDR1 is LNHDA and CDR2 is SQIVND in the germline V gene (reference sequence). V lost 1 base and J 3 bases, leaving 10 bases between the germline ends. CDR3 bases: TGTGCCAGTAGTATAGGGGAGGTCTTCAAAAACATTCAGTACTTC. Translating gives CASSIGEVFKNIQYF.

This sequence joins TRBV7-3 and TRBJ2-1, with 13 bases fitting TRBD2. CDR3 size: 13 residues. The germline gives CDR1 SGHTA, CDR2 FQGTGA. The V segment lost 4 bases and the J segment 13 bases; nucleotides outside the gene matches: 4. The CDR3 bases are TGTGCCAGCAGCTCGGGACTAGCGGGGTCCCAGTTCTTC. The encoded protein is CASSSGLAGSQFF.

The chain recombines TRBV7-3 with TRBJ2-2, with 11 bases lining up with TRBD2. This CDR3 has 18 residues. J was trimmed by 6 bases and V by 1 base; bases with no gene match: 10. The germline CDR1 and CDR2 sequences are SGHTA and FQGTGA. The CDR3 here is CASSLRPLAGVPPGELFF. DNA of the CDR3: TGTGCCAGCAGCTTAAGGCCACTAGCGGGAGTTCCTCCCGGGGAGCTGTTTTTT.

The CDR3 region is CASSVGRTGGEQFF. The CDR3 DNA sequence: TGTGCCAGCTCAGTCGGACGGACTGGGGGTGAGCAGTTCTTC. The V and J genes are TRBV18 and TRBJ2-1; D tentatively fits TRBD1 or TRBD2 (5 bases each). In germline, CDR1 is KGHSH, CDR2 LQKENI. The CDR3 runs 14 residues. V lost 5 bases and J lost 9, with 17 bases in between.

The V call is TRBV7-2, the J call TRBJ2-3; TRBD2 matches at 14 bases. Germline V CDR1 and CDR2: SGHTA, FQGNSA. J was trimmed by 4 bases and V by 1 base; bases with no gene match: 10. This CDR3 comprises 19 residues. CDR3 in amino acids: CASSLVALTSGGASDTQYF. The CDR3 coding sequence is TGTGCCAGCAGCTTAGTAGCCCTGACTAGCGGGGGGGCTTCAGATACGCAGTATTTT.

V is TRBV5-1 and J is TRBJ1-5, with TRBD1 matching over 7 bases. The CDR3 runs to 15 residues. J was trimmed by 7 bases and V by 4 bases; bases with no gene match: 11. Germline CDR1 SGHRS, CDR2 YFSETQ. The CDR3 region has the DNA TGCGCCAGCAGCCCGACAGGGTTTCAACAGCAGCCCCAGCATTTT. Its translation: CASSPTGFQQQPQHF. Variable domain in full (rest from reference TRBV5-1 and TRBJ1-5): KAGVTQTPRYLIKTRGQQVTLSCSPISGHRSVSWYQQTPGQGLQFLFEYFSETQRNKGNFPGRFSGRQFSNSRSEMNVSTLELGDSALYLCASSPTGFQQQPQHFGDGTRLSIL.

The chain couples TRBV28 to TRBJ1-1; no firm D call. CDR1 MDHEN and CDR2 SYDVKM come from the germline V gene. The CDR3 spans 16 residues. The V and J ends lost 6 bases and 2 bases respectively, with 19 bases between them. Here the CDR3 reads CASSPWALALNTEAFF. The CDR3 DNA reads as TGTGCCAGCAGCCCTTGGGCCCTGGCTCTCAACACTGAAGCTTTCTTT.

The chain employs TRBV28 and TRBJ1-2; D is perhaps TRBD1 (5 bases). The CDR3 consists of 13 residues. The V gene lost 10 bases and the J gene lost 6 bases, with 18 bases spanning the gap. Germline assignment: CDR1 MDHEN and CDR2 SYDVKM. As DNA, the CDR3 is TGTGCCACCACAGAAGGGGCGCGGGATGGCTACACCTTC. Its protein is CATTEGARDGYTF.